In this sample, the clone carrying this T cell receptor (beta chain) turned up a few times. Alongside a J-beta primer mix, a sample-barcoded 5' primer served in a second PCR lasting about 6 to 12 cycles. MiXCR, run by TCRdb on the 5' RACE reads, gives a single entry per CDR3 protein. The sample records 1.5 million to 2 million distinct CDR3 sequences, around half being singletons. This CDR3 spans 16 amino acids. The ends were cut back, 1 base at V and 1 base at J, with 8 bases in the middle. This record belongs to a study of blood T cells in healthy people across ages. The TCR originated in a woman between 40 and 50 years old in good health. The J gene is TRBJ2-6, the V gene TRBV12-3 or TRBV12-4; D unclear. The sequenced sample consisted of blood. The CDR3 nucleotides are TGTGCCAGCAGTTTAGGGACGGAATCTGGGGCCAACGTCCTGACTTTC. Protein product: CASSLGTESGANVLTF.